The T cell receptor beta chain under discussion was sequenced for a study of stem cell transplantation in POMP-related autoinflammatory disease. Study-level background: Neutrophil and platelet engraftment from the graft donor was 100% through one year after transplant.

V was clipped by 3 bases and J by 6 bases; unmatched bases: 5. Germline V gene sequence: CDR1 LGHNA, CDR2 YNFKEQ. CDR3 length: 14 amino acids. General study results and limits: In patients with PRAID, every analyzed T-cell subset tended to show lower diversity and higher clonality.

Produced via immunoSEQ multiplex PCR; TCRdb's table is partial and in-frame only. The sample lists tens of thousands of clones, more than 75% occurring once. PRAID featured prominent immunodeficiency. This clone was recorded only once. Its antigen remains unidentified. The sequence derives from a human patient with POMP-related autoinflammation and immune dysregulation (PRAID). T cells may partly derive from the graft donor. The gene calls are TRBV4-2 and TRBJ2-3; 8 bases are shared with TRBD1. Sequencing was performed on CD4+ T cells from PBMCs, taken after stem cell transplantation. CDR3 in amino acids: CASSQTGVRDTQYF. The DNA of the CDR3 is TGTGCCAGCAGCCAGACAGGGGTAAGGGATACGCAGTATTTT.